This T cell receptor beta chain was identified in a study of CD4+ T cells in melanoma. This clone was observed a single time. Sequenced by immunoSEQ multiplex PCR; TCRdb stores in-frame clones only, minus some. Here the sample spans more than 10,000 clones, 55% to 75% being singletons. Per germline, CDR1 SGHRS and CDR2 YFSETQ. Trimming cost V 2 bases and J 3 bases, with 9 bases left between them. The CDR3 extends over 14 amino acids. Specimen: cells from a culture (not recorded whether cultured in vitro). The V call is TRBV5-1, the J call TRBJ2-1; D gene ambiguous. The receptor was derived from a human donor with melanoma. CDR3 protein: CASSLLMDYNEQFF. The CDR3 DNA reads TGCGCCAGCAGCTTACTCATGGACTACAATGAGCAGTTCTTC.